The table lists the clone carrying this TCR beta chain with many counts. Its antigen is not identified. Where ophthalmopathy was present, donors had moderate-to-severe activity, CAS ≥3, NOSPECS ≥4 and duration under 3 months. This entry comes from a study of Graves' ophthalmopathy and Graves' hyperthyroidism. Background on the study: Samples of peripheral blood were obtained at initial diagnosis, prior to treatment of any kind. Whole-study findings and limits: Ophthalmopathy and stable hyperthyroidism were discriminated by a 13-signature model, with roughly 90% sensitivity and around 77% specificity.

RNA transcripts were the source from which TCR beta CDR3 regions were amplified. RT-PCR was first run with HTBI primers, then multiplex PCR in a second round. Using its own MiXCR run on the multiplex PCR reads, TCRdb lists one record per CDR3 protein. This sample has 300,000 to 350,000 distinct CDR3 sequences; under 20% occur once, and the top ten carry 10% to 15%. V lost 4 bases, J lost 7 bases, and 13 bases lay in between. CDR1 is MNHEY and CDR2 is SVGAGI in the germline V gene. The CDR3 contains 13 residues. The chain combines TRBV6-5 with TRBJ1-2; D ambiguous. The specimen was peripheral blood. This sequence originates from an adult man with Graves' ophthalmopathy. CDR3 loop: CASSWNPWSGYTF. The DNA of the CDR3 is TGTGCCAGCAGTTGGAACCCCTGGAGTGGCTACACCTTC.